Below, 22 T cell receptor beta chains from the same sample are listed, as sequenced in a study of T cells in Graves' hyperthyroidism and ophthalmopathy. Template material for amplifying TCR beta CDR3 regions consisted of RNA transcripts. When the TCR CDR3 underwent first-round RT-PCR, the HTBI primer set was used. One entry per CDR3 protein results from TCRdb running MiXCR on the multiplex PCR reads. The sample contains approximately 370,000 distinct CDR3 sequences, roughly a sixth of which appear only once. The sequenced sample was blood. The receptors here all came from a woman in her thirties with Graves' hyperthyroidism that later progressed to Graves' ophthalmopathy.

J is TRBJ2-3 and V is TRBV28; 10 nucleotides line up with TRBD2. The CDR3 is made up of 20 amino acids. Trimming at V came to 7 bases and at J to 4 bases, leaving 23 bases not matched to a gene. CDR1 and CDR2 (germline): MDHEN, SYDVKM. This CDR3 reads CASTTRELAGRPFGADTQYF. CDR3 bases: TGTGCCAGCACGACTCGAGAACTAGCGGGAAGGCCGTTCGGTGCAGATACGCAGTATTTT.

The sample holds many counts of this clonotype. Germline and junction disagree at one end, which may indicate a read error. The CDR3 loop is CSARRGDSAYSEQFF. CDR3 DNA: TGCAGTGCTAGGAGAGGGGACTCTGCCTACAGTGAGCAGTTCTTC. This chain links TRBV20-1 with TRBJ2-1; D might be TRBD2 (6 bases). The CDR3 loop spans 15 amino acids. In germline, CDR1 is DFQATT, CDR2 SNEGSKA (reference sequence).

This clonotype was recorded at least ten times. J is TRBJ2-1 and V is TRBV2; D unresolved. The CDR3 length is 14 residues. The germline V and J ends were trimmed by 5 bases and 0 bases, with 8 bases remaining between them. Germline lookup yields CDR1 SNHLY and CDR2 FYNNEI. Here the CDR3 reads CASSLPDSYNEQFF. CDR3 DNA: TGTGCCAGCAGTTTACCGGACTCCTACAATGAGCAGTTCTTC.

This clonotype appeared many times. The chain has TRBV24-1 and TRBJ2-7; D is undetermined. Trimming took 3 bases from V and 6 from J, leaving 11 bases between them. Per the germline V gene, CDR1 is KGHDR and CDR2 is SFDVKD. The length of the CDR3 is 13 residues. DNA of the CDR3: TGTGCCACCAGTGATGGGCCTGGACGCGAGCAGTACTTC. It encodes CATSDGPGREQYF.

The rearrangement joins TRBV7-9 to TRBJ1-1; TRBD1 is a possible D gene (5 bases). V was clipped by 4 bases and J by 6 bases, with 9 bases between them. The CDR3 totals 12 residues. CDR1 is SEHNR, CDR2 FQNEAQ, per germline (reference sequence). The CDR3 region is CASSWDLPEAFF. The CDR3 DNA is TGTGCCAGCAGCTGGGACTTGCCTGAAGCTTTCTTT.

The sample holds a few counts of this clonotype. This chain links TRBV5-5 with TRBJ1-2; no clear D. Germline values: CDR1 SGHKS, CDR2 YYEKEE (reference sequence). V lost 0 bases and J lost 6, with 24 bases in between. The CDR3 is 18 residues long. CDR3 sequence: CASSLDPSRGSIGNGYTF. For the CDR3, the DNA is TGTGCCAGCAGCTTGGACCCCTCACGCGGATCGATAGGCAATGGCTACACCTTC.

This clonotype was recorded many times. The CDR3 spells CASSFTDTLLAQHF. CDR3 sequence (DNA): TGTGCCAGCAGTTTTACCGATACGCTACTAGCCCAGCATTTT. The chain joins TRBV11-3 to TRBJ1-5; D not resolved. Looked up from germline, CDR1 is SGHNT and CDR2 is YENEEA. V lost 6 bases and J 11 bases, leaving 20 bases between the germline ends. The length of the CDR3 is 14 residues.

This clonotype has only a few counts. V and J are TRBV9 and TRBJ1-1, with a weak D call TRBD1 (5 bases). Trimming pared 3 bases from V and 11 bases from J, leaving 29 bases between. The CDR3 contains 17 residues. CDR1 is SGDLS, CDR2 YYNGEE, per germline. CDR3 sequence (DNA): TGTGCCAGCAGCGCAACTACGGTGGGGGGTTGGCCATTCTCGGCTTTCTTT. Protein product: CASSATTVGGWPFSAFF.

Many counts were recorded for this clonotype. The chain combines TRBV4-2 with TRBJ1-2; a possible D gene is TRBD1 (6 bases). Germline assignment: CDR1 LGHNA and CDR2 YNFKEQ. Between the trimmed V and J ends, which lost 2 bases and 2 bases, there was a span of 9 bases. CDR3 size: 14 residues. The CDR3 bases are TGTGCCAGCAGCCAACCAACAGGGAACTATGGCTACACCTTC. Protein sequence: CASSQPTGNYGYTF.

The chain combines TRBV6-4 with TRBJ2-3; D not resolved. Trimming left V 3 bases short and J 3 bases short, with 10 bases between. The CDR3 length is 14 residues. Germline CDR1 and CDR2: MRHNA and SNTAGT. The CDR3 DNA follows: TGTGCCAGCAGTGAGAATTGGGATACAGATACGCAGTATTTT. It codes for CASSENWDTDTQYF.

This rearrangement joins TRBV5-4 to TRBJ1-2; 11 bases align to TRBD1. Germline-derived CDR1 and CDR2 are SGHNT and YYREEE (reference sequence). This CDR3 region has 14 residues. The ends lost 4 bases at V and 8 bases at J; junction bases unmatched: 7. The CDR3 loop is CASSIGQGAPGYTF. The DNA for the CDR3 is TGTGCCAGCAGCATCGGACAGGGGGCGCCAGGCTACACCTTC.

With regard to this clonotype: Possible read error: a much larger clone is one base away. The chain carries TRBV7-9 and TRBJ2-5; D is possibly TRBD1 or TRBD2 (6 bases each). The CDR3 length is 17 residues. V was pared by 3 bases and J by 5 bases, with 22 bases between. Per the germline V gene, CDR1 is SEHNR and CDR2 is FQNEAQ (reference sequence). In DNA form, the CDR3 reads TGTGCCAGCAGCTTGGCCGACGGGGGCTACCTCCAGGAGACCCAGTACTTC. It codes for CASSLADGGYLQETQYF.

The table lists this clonotype with a few counts. The chain joins TRBV19 to TRBJ2-5; D gene uncertain. Germline loops: CDR1 LNHDA, CDR2 SQIVND (reference sequence). The CDR3 is 15 residues long. V was shortened by 4 bases and J by 0 bases, with 12 bases between the two germline ends. CDR3 protein: CASSTPGEYQETQYF. CDR3 DNA sequence: TGTGCCAGTAGTACGCCAGGCGAATACCAAGAGACCCAGTACTTC.

The table lists this clonotype with many counts. This rearrangement joins TRBV6-1 to TRBJ2-5, with D maybe TRBD2 (5 bases). Trimming shortened V by 5 bases and J by 2 bases, and 12 bases separated the two germline ends. The CDR3 is made up of 14 amino acids. CDR1 is MNHNS and CDR2 is SASEGT in the germline V gene. CDR3 nucleotides: TGTGCCAGCAGTCAAGGGTCGGGGCAAGAGACCCAGTACTTC. Translating gives CASSQGSGQETQYF.

The sample holds many counts of this clonotype. The CDR3 sequence: CASRREGDTEAFF. The CDR3 DNA reads as TGTGCCAGCAGGCGAGAGGGGGACACTGAAGCTTTCTTT. The rearrangement links TRBV3-1 to TRBJ1-1; tentative D call: TRBD1 (6 bases). The germline V gene encodes CDR1 LGHDT and CDR2 YNNKEL (reference sequence). There are 13 residues in the CDR3. Trimming cost V 6 bases and J 3 bases, with 11 bases left between them.

This clonotype was counted ten times or more. This sequence joins TRBV28 and TRBJ2-7; 10 bases align to TRBD2. The CDR3 is 18 amino acids. Unmatched junction bases numbered 15, after V lost 4 bases and J lost 3 bases. The germline CDR1 and CDR2 sequences are MDHEN and SYDVKM. This CDR3 reads CASSSLFFGASGSYEQYF. CDR3 in DNA: TGTGCCAGCAGTTCCCTCTTTTTTGGAGCTAGCGGGAGCTACGAGCAGTACTTC. Filled out from reference TRBV28 and TRBJ2-7, the complete variable domain reads DVKVTQSSRYLVKRTGEKVFLECVQDMDHENMFWYRQDPGLGLRLIYFSYDVKMKEKGDIPEGYSVSREKKERFSLILESASTNQTSMYLCASSSLFFGASGSYEQYFGPGTRLTVT.

The V call is TRBV9, the J call TRBJ2-7, with a possible D match to TRBD1 (5 bases). V was pared by 4 bases and J by 6 bases, with 20 bases between. CDR1 SGDLS and CDR2 YYNGEE come from the germline V gene. The CDR3 consists of 15 residues. The CDR3 coding sequence is TGTGCCAGCAGCCTTAGGGGTGGAAGGGGCTCCGAGCAGTACTTC. Translating gives CASSLRGGRGSEQYF.

This clonotype has a count of ten or more. The CDR3 DNA is TGCGCCAGCAGCTTGCGGCAGCCCGGTGAAAAACTGTTTTTT. Amino acids: CASSLRQPGEKLFF. J is TRBJ1-4 and V is TRBV5-1; D gene uncertain. The V gene lost 1 base and the J gene lost 7 bases, with 11 bases spanning the gap. Germline V gives CDR1 SGHRS, CDR2 YFSETQ. The CDR3 runs to 14 residues. Based on the CDR3 plus reference TRBV5-1 and TRBJ1-4, the full variable domain is KAGVTQTPRYLIKTRGQQVTLSCSPISGHRSVSWYQQTPGQGLQFLFEYFSETQRNKGNFPGRFSGRQFSNSRSEMNVSTLELGDSALYLCASSLRQPGEKLFFGSGTQLSVL.

The table lists this clonotype with many counts. This chain connects TRBV7-8 to TRBJ2-3; the match to TRBD2 covers 15 bases. This CDR3 is 21 amino acids long. Germline CDR1 is SGHVS and CDR2 is FQNEAQ. After removal of 5 bases from V and 2 bases from J, the junction contained 17 bases not matched to a gene. The CDR3 DNA reads as TGTGCCAGCAGCATCCGGGTCCCGGGACTAGCGGGAGGCCAGGTCACAGATACGCAGTATTTT. Its translation is CASSIRVPGLAGGQVTDTQYF. Variable domain in full (rest from reference TRBV7-8 and TRBJ2-3): GAGVSQSPRYKVAKRGQDVALRCDPISGHVSLFWYQQALGQGPEFLTYFQNEAQLDKSGLPSDRFFAERPEGSVSTLKIQRTQQEDSAVYLCASSIRVPGLAGGQVTDTQYFGPGTRLTVL.

This clonotype came up many times. The V call is TRBV3-1, the J call TRBJ2-5, with 7 bases identical to TRBD1. Germline values: CDR1 LGHDT, CDR2 YNNKEL (reference sequence). Germline trimming cut 4 bases from V and 5 bases from J; bases unmatched to any gene: 7. The CDR3 spans 14 residues. CDR3 protein: CASSLNRGLETQYF. The CDR3 nucleotides are TGTGCCAGCAGCCTAAACAGGGGTTTGGAGACCCAGTACTTC.

There are many counts of this clonotype. The chain combines TRBV6-1 with TRBJ2-1; D is perhaps TRBD1 (5 bases). V was clipped by 1 base and J by 3 bases, with 13 bases between them. The CDR3 runs 16 residues. Per the germline V gene, CDR1 is MNHNS and CDR2 is SASEGT. The CDR3: CASSEVKGYGYNEQFF. The CDR3 DNA follows: TGTGCCAGCAGTGAAGTGAAGGGGTACGGCTACAATGAGCAGTTCTTC.

This clonotype was seen many times. V and J are TRBV5-8 and TRBJ2-2; D unclear. From germline, CDR1 is SGHTS and CDR2 YDEGEE. The CDR3 extends over 14 amino acids. Trimming cost V 4 bases and J 1 base, with 8 bases left between them. The CDR3 DNA reads TGTGCCAGCAGCCCCCTACAGAACACCGGGGAGCTGTTTTTT. This codes for CASSPLQNTGELFF.